This T cell receptor beta chain was observed in a study of shared clonotypes between healthy human individuals. As for the study in general: Used for every donor were three CD4 naive, three CD4 memory, two CD8 naive and one CD8 memory plate.

Note on this clone: Antigen specificity is unknown.

Study-level findings and limits: Sharing of clonotypes among donors was expected to vary with sequencing depth.

Libraries were prepared by immunoSEQ multiplex PCR; TCRdb keeps only in-frame clonotypes and omits some of them. The sample consists of some 2,000,000 clones, approximately 96% of them appearing once. Germline V gives CDR1 MNHNY, CDR2 SVGAGI (reference sequence). The V end was cut by 6 bases, the J end by 4 bases, with 13 bases between. This CDR3 has 14 residues. Recent acute infections and vaccinations were absent in the healthy HIV-negative adult donors. The donors, all of them Caucasian adults, lived in Nashville, Tennessee. The specimen was naive CD4+ T cells sorted from blood. Sample subset: CD45RA+ positively selected. This receptor was taken from a man aged 18 to 35 in good health. This chain joins TRBV6-6 and TRBJ2-1; possible D gene TRBD2, 6 bases. The CDR3 sequence is CASSPAAGYNEQFF. In DNA, the CDR3 is TGTGCCAGCAGCCCCGCCGCGGGATACAATGAGCAGTTCTTC.